This T cell receptor beta chain emerged from a study of Ad26.COV2.S vaccination and SARS-CoV-2 variants. General study results and limits: People who got the vaccine or the placebo had similar non-spike TCR breadth. Vaccine recipients had higher spike-specific TCR breadth than placebo recipients. Possible underestimation of total T cell responses by the TCR breadth and depth analyses was noted.

Some clones are missing from TCRdb's copy, which holds only in-frame ones; the method was immunoSEQ multiplex PCR. The sample consists of some 180,000 clones, roughly nine tenths of them appearing once. The CDR3 totals 11 residues. Details on this clone: Its antigen remains unidentified. A read error may account for a junction end that differs from germline.

The chain has TRBV12-3 or TRBV12-4 and TRBJ1-1, with D unclear. The input for sequencing was peripheral blood, taken after recovery from COVID-19. The sequence derives from a human donor who had recovered from COVID-19. CDR3 amino acids: CASSPRDSLIF. The DNA of the CDR3 is TGTGCCAGCAGCCCTAGAGACTCGTTAATCTTT.